This T cell receptor (beta chain) was profiled in a study of T cells in narcolepsy. For the study at large: Patients with NT1 or NT2 and healthy control donors were enrolled.

TCRdb keeps only in-frame clones here, not all; method: immunoSEQ multiplex PCR. The sample lists some 25,000 clones, roughly 83% occurring once. Trimming shortened V by 5 bases and J by 7 bases, and 17 bases separated the two germline ends. CDR3 length: 15 amino acids. Germline V gives CDR1 MDHEN, CDR2 SYDVKM. General observations from the study: Blood of same and different patients, but not healthy controls, reportedly held recurring autoreactive clonotypes. HCRT-specific and TRIB2-specific autoreactive clonotypes appeared among same-patient CSF and blood CD4+ clonotypes.

Notes on this clone: Antigen unknown.

The sequenced material came from CD45RA- memory CD4+ T cells from PBMCs. The receptor's source is a human donor with narcolepsy. The rearrangement links TRBV28 to TRBJ1-4; no definite D call. The CDR3, as DNA: TGTGCCAGCAGTCCTACGACTGGGATGGGTGAAAAACTGTTTTTT. Residues: CASSPTTGMGEKLFF.